The 16 T cell receptor beta chains in this list originate from one sample, sequenced in a study of blood T cell repertoires in COVID-19. TCRdb's table, derived via immunoSEQ multiplex PCR, lists solely in-frame clones and lacks some. The sample holds more than 150,000 clones, less than 90% seen once. Sequencing used peripheral blood. The receptors derive from a man aged 65 to 79 with active or convalescent COVID-19.

The CDR3 DNA reads as TGTGCCAGCAGACAGGGACCACCATCCTACGAGCAGTACTTC. The encoded protein is CASRQGPPSYEQYF. The V call is TRBV6-5, the J call TRBJ2-7; a possible D gene is TRBD1 (6 bases). The V gene lost 6 bases and the J gene lost 1 base, with 13 bases spanning the gap. The CDR3 loop spans 14 amino acids. Germline assignment: CDR1 MNHEY and CDR2 SVGAGI.

The table lists this clone with a count of one. The chain carries TRBV6-5 and TRBJ2-7, with 7 bases lining up with TRBD2. The CDR3 has 13 amino acids. J gave up 7 bases and V 6 bases, and 9 bases lay outside the gene matches. Germline V lookup: CDR1 MNHEY, CDR2 SVGAGI. The CDR3 sequence is CASRGIFGGEQYF. Written as DNA, the CDR3 is TGTGCCAGCAGGGGGATTTTCGGGGGGGAGCAGTACTTC.

J is TRBJ2-3 and V is TRBV19; TRBD1 agrees at 7 bases. Trimming cost V 4 bases and J 11 bases; bases outside gene matches: 9. The CDR3 length is 13 residues. From germline, CDR1 is LNHDA and CDR2 SQIVND (reference sequence). CDR3 DNA: TGTGCCAGTAGTAACAACAGGGGCCAAAAGCAGTATTTT. As protein: CASSNNRGQKQYF.

The chain combines TRBV29-1 with TRBJ2-5; 9 bases fit TRBD1. Germline V gene lookup returns CDR1 SQVTM and CDR2 ANQGSEA. With V trimmed by 5 bases and J by 4 bases, 11 bases remained unmatched. This CDR3 is 15 amino acids long. CDR3 residues: CSVTSGQGVIETQYF. DNA of the CDR3: TGCAGCGTTACCTCGGGACAGGGAGTTATAGAGACCCAGTACTTC. The full variable domain, its missing parts supplied by reference TRBV29-1 and TRBJ2-5, is SAVISQKPSRDICQRGTSLTIQCQVDSQVTMMFWYRQQPGQSLTLIATANQGSEATYESGFVIDKFPISRPNLTFSTLTVSNMSPEDSSIYLCSVTSGQGVIETQYFGPGTRLLVL.

The chain couples TRBV6-2 or TRBV6-3 to TRBJ2-5, with TRBD2 matching 11 bases. This CDR3 comprises 17 residues. V was clipped by 2 bases and J by 0 bases; unmatched bases: 5. CDR1 and CDR2 from the germline V gene are MNHEY and SVGEGT. CDR3 nucleotides: TGTGCCAGCAGTTACCCGGGACTAGCGGCTTACCAAGAGACCCAGTACTTC. Amino acid sequence: CASSYPGLAAYQETQYF.

This chain joins TRBV5-1 and TRBJ1-6; 11 bases map to TRBD1. Losses at the gene ends were 0 bases for V and 8 bases for J; bases not matched to a gene: 7. In germline, CDR1 is SGHRS, CDR2 YFSETQ. This CDR3 region has 17 residues. CDR3 residues: CASSLAGTGGSHSPLHF. CDR3 in DNA: TGCGCCAGCAGCTTGGCTGGGACAGGGGGTTCTCATTCACCCCTCCACTTT.

The chain joins TRBV5-1 to TRBJ1-2, with 8 positions matching TRBD1. The germline CDR1 and CDR2 sequences are SGHRS and YFSETQ. The CDR3 is 15 amino acids. Losses at the gene ends were 0 bases for V and 6 bases for J; bases not matched to a gene: 7. In DNA, the CDR3 is TGCGCCAGCAGCTTGGCCGGACAGGGAGTCGATGGCTACACCTTC. As protein: CASSLAGQGVDGYTF.

The J gene is TRBJ1-2, the V gene TRBV19; TRBD1 agrees at 8 bases. This CDR3 is built from 11 residues. Germline V gene sequence: CDR1 LNHDA, CDR2 SQIVND (reference sequence). V trimming: 6 bases; J trimming: 8 bases; junction bases outside the gene matches: 2. The CDR3 spells CASSYRGGYTF. DNA of the CDR3: TGTGCCAGTAGCTACAGGGGGGGCTACACCTTC.

The gene calls are TRBV29-1 and TRBJ1-3, with unresolved D. With 4 bases removed from V and 0 bases from J, the gap between germline ends came to 10 bases. CDR3 length equals 14 residues. Germline loops: CDR1 SQVTM, CDR2 ANQGSEA. CDR3 nucleotide sequence: TGCAGCGTTGTCCACAGTCTCTCTGGAAACACCATATATTTT. The encoded protein is CSVVHSLSGNTIYF.

In DNA, the CDR3 is TGTGCCACCGGCGACGGAGACACAGATACGCAGTATTTT. This sequence encodes CATGDGDTDTQYF. This sequence joins TRBV10-3 and TRBJ2-3, with D hard to call. The germline V gene encodes CDR1 ENHRY and CDR2 SYGVKD. Trimming shortened V by 10 bases and J by 2 bases, and 13 bases separated the two germline ends. CDR3 length: 13 residues.

As for this clone: An end of the junction differs from the germline gene, which may be a read error. The chain couples TRBV7-2 to TRBJ1-5; a possible D gene is TRBD1 (6 bases). Germline V gene lookup returns CDR1 SGHTA and CDR2 FQGNSA. This CDR3 is 16 amino acids long. The CDR3 region is CASSLQLTGSSQPQHF. DNA of the CDR3: TGTGCCAGCAGCTTACAACTAACAGGGAGCAGTCAGCCCCAGCATTTT.

This rearrangement joins TRBV20-1 to TRBJ1-2; D unclear. This CDR3 comprises 9 residues. Germline loops: CDR1 DFQATT, CDR2 SNEGSKA (reference sequence). Trimming shortened V by 6 bases and J by 8 bases, and 7 bases separated the two germline ends. CDR3 residues: CSAPPGYTF. The CDR3 DNA reads TGCAGTGCCCCCCCGGGCTACACCTTC.

The rearrangement uses TRBV11-2 and TRBJ2-7; D perhaps matches TRBD1 (5 bases). Germline V gene data show CDR1 as SGHAT and CDR2 as FQNNGV. V lost 4 bases to trimming and J lost 4 bases, with 11 bases between them. The CDR3 length is 13 residues. The CDR3 here is CASSSTGLYEQYF. CDR3 DNA sequence: TGTGCCAGCAGCTCCACAGGATTATACGAGCAGTACTTC. The full variable domain, in which reference TRBV11-2 and TRBJ2-7 provide the parts outside the CDR3, is EAGVAQSPRYKIIEKRQSVAFWCNPISGHATLYWYQQILGQGPKLLIQFQNNGVVDDSQLPKDRFSAERLKGVDSTLKIQPAKLEDSAVYLCASSSTGLYEQYFGPGTRLTVT.

The gene calls are TRBV9 and TRBJ1-2; D is unclear. CDR3 length: 11 residues. V lost 3 bases, J lost 8 bases, and 8 bases lay in between. The germline V gene has CDR1 SGDLS and CDR2 YYNGEE. The CDR3 region is CASSAPRGYTF. The CDR3 DNA sequence: TGTGCCAGCAGCGCGCCGCGGGGCTACACCTTC.

This clone was counted between two and nine times. This chain links TRBV20-1 with TRBJ2-5; D gene uncertain. CDR1 and CDR2 from the germline V gene are DFQATT and SNEGSKA (reference sequence). Trimming stripped 3 bases from V and 7 bases from J, with 6 bases between. The length of the CDR3 is 10 residues. The CDR3 sequence is CSASTGTQYF. In DNA, the CDR3 is TGCAGTGCTAGCACGGGGACCCAGTACTTC.

The rearrangement joins TRBV6-2 or TRBV6-3 to TRBJ2-1, with 7 bases lining up with TRBD1. Germline trimming cut 4 bases from V and 2 bases from J; bases unmatched to any gene: 5. The germline gives CDR1 MNHEY, CDR2 SVGEGT. The CDR3 loop spans 15 amino acids. The CDR3 DNA reads TGTGCCAGCAGTTTCCGGGACAGACCCTACAATGAGCAGTTCTTC. This translates into CASSFRDRPYNEQFF.